The following is a T cell receptor (beta chain) sequence with its context. Profiled with immunoSEQ multiplex PCR; TCRdb holds only in-frame clones, not every one. The repertoire holds 68,000 or so clones, with roughly 84% as singletons. This record comes from a study of blood T cell repertoires in COVID-19. Overall study: T cells, B-cell-depleted T cells, or PBMCs supplied cDNA or gDNA.

This CDR3 comprises 18 residues. The V segment lost 5 bases and the J segment 4 bases; nucleotides outside the gene matches: 17. Germline V gene data show CDR1 as SGHAT and CDR2 as FQNNGV. The material sequenced was peripheral blood. The chain links TRBV11-2 to TRBJ1-1, with TRBD1 matching 9 bases. This TCR came from a man aged 50-60 years with acute or convalescent COVID-19. This chain's CDR3 is CASSPMDTGGGLRTEAFF. CDR3 bases: TGTGCCAGCAGCCCCATGGATACAGGGGGCGGTTTGCGCACTGAAGCTTTCTTT.